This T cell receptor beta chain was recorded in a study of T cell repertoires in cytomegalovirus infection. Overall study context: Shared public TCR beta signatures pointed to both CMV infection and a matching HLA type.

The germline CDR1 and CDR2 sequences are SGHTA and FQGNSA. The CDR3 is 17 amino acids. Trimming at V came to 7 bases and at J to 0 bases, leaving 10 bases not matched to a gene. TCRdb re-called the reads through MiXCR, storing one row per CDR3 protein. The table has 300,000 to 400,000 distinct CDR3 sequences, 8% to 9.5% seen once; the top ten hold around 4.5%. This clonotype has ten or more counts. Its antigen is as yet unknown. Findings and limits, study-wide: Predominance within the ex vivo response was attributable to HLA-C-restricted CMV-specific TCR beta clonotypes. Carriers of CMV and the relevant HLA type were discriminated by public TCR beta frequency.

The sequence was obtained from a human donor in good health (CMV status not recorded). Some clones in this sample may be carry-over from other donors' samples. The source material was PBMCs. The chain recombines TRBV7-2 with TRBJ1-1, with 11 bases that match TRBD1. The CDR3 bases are TGTGCCAGCAACCAACCGGGACAGGGGGGCATGAACACTGAAGCTTTCTTT. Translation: CASNQPGQGGMNTEAFF.